This is a list of T cell receptor beta chains from one sample in a study of cytomegalovirus exposure and HLA in healthy donors. The data were produced by immunoSEQ multiplex PCR, yet TCRdb's version contains in-frame clones alone and is incomplete. Its listing shows 38,000 or so clones. Sequencing was done on a sample of PBMCs. The receptors originated from a man aged 35-49 years in good health and CMV-seropositive. Each CDR3 is given with its conserved first and last residue. A D gene is named only where the DNA matches it firmly.

J gene: TRBJ2-3
V gene: TRBV28
D gene: TRBD2
CDR3 DNA: TGTGCCAGCAGCCAGACTAGCGGCGGGGGAGGCACAGATACGCAGTATTTT
CDR3 protein: CASSQTSGGGGTDTQYF

J gene: TRBJ1-2
V gene: TRBV5-4
D gene: TRBD1
CDR3 DNA: TGTGCCAGCAGCTCCGAGACAGGGGGGGACTATGGCTACACCTTC
CDR3 protein: CASSSETGGDYGYTF

J gene: TRBJ1-5
V gene: TRBV18
D gene: NA
CDR3 DNA: TGTGCCAGCTCACCGGGCGGGCTCGCGCAGCCCCAGCATTTT
CDR3 protein: CASSPGGLAQPQHF

J gene: TRBJ1-5
V gene: TRBV4-1
D gene: NA
CDR3 DNA: TGCGCCAGCAGCTTCTCAAGGGGCGAACAGCCCCAGCATTTT
CDR3 protein: CASSFSRGEQPQHF

J gene: TRBJ1-3
V gene: TRBV6-9
D gene: NA
CDR3 DNA: TGTGCCAGCAGAGGGGACTGCCACTCTGGAAACACCATATATTTT
CDR3 protein: CASRGDCHSGNTIYF

J gene: TRBJ2-7
V gene: TRBV5-1
D gene: NA
CDR3 DNA: TGCGCCAGCAGCTCCCCAGGCGTCACCTACGAGCAGTACTTC
CDR3 protein: CASSSPGVTYEQYF

J gene: TRBJ2-3
V gene: TRBV7-3
D gene: NA
CDR3 DNA: TGTGCCAGCAGCTTAACTGGGCCAGATACGCAGTATTTT
CDR3 protein: CASSLTGPDTQYF

J gene: TRBJ1-5
V gene: TRBV4-1
D gene: TRBD1
CDR3 DNA: TGCGCCAGCAGCCAAGAAGGGACAGGGAGGCAGCCCCAGCATTTT
CDR3 protein: CASSQEGTGRQPQHF

J gene: TRBJ2-1
V gene: TRBV25-1
D gene: TRBD1
CDR3 DNA: TGTGCCAGCACCGGGACAGGGGGCCACTACAATGAGCAGTTCTTC
CDR3 protein: CASTGTGGHYNEQFF

J gene: TRBJ1-6
V gene: TRBV23-1
D gene: NA
CDR3 DNA: TGCGCCAGCAGTCAATCGATGGCAAAAGATGATAATTCACCCCTCCACTTT
CDR3 protein: CASSQSMAKDDNSPLHF

J gene: TRBJ1-4
V gene: TRBV19
D gene: NA
CDR3 DNA: TGTGCCAGTAGTTCCTCTAGCCGTAATGAAAAACTGTTTTTT
CDR3 protein: CASSSSSRNEKLFF

J gene: TRBJ2-7
V gene: TRBV2
D gene: TRBD2
CDR3 DNA: TGTGCCAGCAGTGAACAGGGCGGGGGACGAGAGCAGTACTTC
CDR3 protein: CASSEQGGGREQYF

J gene: TRBJ2-1
V gene: TRBV10-2
D gene: NA
CDR3 DNA: TGCGCCAGCAAGGAGGGGGCGTCCTACAATGAGCAGTTCTTC
CDR3 protein: CASKEGASYNEQFF

J gene: TRBJ2-3
V gene: TRBV2
D gene: NA
CDR3 DNA: TGTGCCAGCAGTGACTATAGCACAGATACGCAGTATTTT
CDR3 protein: CASSDYSTDTQYF

J gene: TRBJ2-1
V gene: TRBV14
D gene: TRBD2
CDR3 DNA: TGTGCCAGCAGCCAAACAGGGTTTGGAGCGGGAGTAGGGGAGCAGTTCTTC
CDR3 protein: CASSQTGFGAGVGEQFF

J gene: TRBJ2-7
V gene: TRBV13
D gene: NA
CDR3 DNA: TGTGCCAGCAGCCTTCGACAGGCTGGTTCCTACGAGCAGTACTTC
CDR3 protein: CASSLRQAGSYEQYF

J gene: TRBJ2-7
V gene: TRBV7-2
D gene: TRBD2
CDR3 DNA: TGTGCCAGCAGCTTAGAGGGACTAGCGGGAGTGCAGTACTTC
CDR3 protein: CASSLEGLAGVQYF

J gene: TRBJ2-1
V gene: TRBV15
D gene: TRBD1
CDR3 DNA: TGTGCCACCAGCCCACAGGGGTCTGAGCAGTTCTTC
CDR3 protein: CATSPQGSEQFF

J gene: TRBJ1-5
V gene: TRBV30
D gene: NA
CDR3 DNA: TGTGCCTGGAGTAGACAGAGCAATCAGCCCCAGCATTTT
CDR3 protein: CAWSRQSNQPQHF

J gene: TRBJ2-2
V gene: TRBV7-8
D gene: NA
CDR3 DNA: TGTGCCAGCAGCTACGCATCCGGGACAAACACCGGGGAGCTGTTTTTT
CDR3 protein: CASSYASGTNTGELFF

J gene: TRBJ2-1
V gene: TRBV4-1
D gene: TRBD2
CDR3 DNA: TGCGCCAGCAGCCCAGGACTAGCGCACAATGAGCAGTTCTTC
CDR3 protein: CASSPGLAHNEQFF

J gene: TRBJ2-3
V gene: TRBV5-1
D gene: NA
CDR3 DNA: TGCGCCAGCAGCCTTAGCACAGATACGCAGTATTTT
CDR3 protein: CASSLSTDTQYF

J gene: TRBJ2-2
V gene: TRBV9
D gene: TRBD2
CDR3 DNA: TGTGCCAGCAGCGTATTTCCCGGACTAGCGGGAGGGCCTGGGACCGGGGAGCTGTTTTTT
CDR3 protein: CASSVFPGLAGGPGTGELFF

J gene: TRBJ2-3
V gene: TRBV12-2
D gene: NA
CDR3 DNA: TGTGCAAGTCGCCCACCAGCCTTAGCGGGAGTAGCAGATACGCAGTATTTT
CDR3 protein: CASRPPALAGVADTQYF

J gene: TRBJ2-7
V gene: TRBV6-6
D gene: TRBD2
CDR3 DNA: TGTGCCAGCAGTTATCGCTCCGGACTAGCGGGGAACGAGCAGTACTTC
CDR3 protein: CASSYRSGLAGNEQYF

J gene: TRBJ1-4
V gene: TRBV6-5
D gene: NA
CDR3 DNA: TGTGCCAGCAGTTACTCCGGGACACGGTTGGAAAAACTGTTTTTT
CDR3 protein: CASSYSGTRLEKLFF

J gene: TRBJ2-1
V gene: TRBV29-1
D gene: TRBD2
CDR3 DNA: TGCAGCGTTGAAGGGTCTAGCGGGAGATTTTATGAGCAGTTCTTC
CDR3 protein: CSVEGSSGRFYEQFF

J gene: TRBJ2-7
V gene: TRBV29-1
D gene: TRBD2
CDR3 DNA: TGCAGCGTCGCCACTAGCGGGAGGGCCTCCGAGCAGTACTTC
CDR3 protein: CSVATSGRASEQYF

J gene: TRBJ2-3
V gene: TRBV5-4
D gene: TRBD2
CDR3 DNA: TGTGCCAGCAGGAGGGACTATCCAGATACAGATACGCAGTATTTT
CDR3 protein: CASRRDYPDTDTQYF

J gene: TRBJ2-7
V gene: TRBV18
D gene: NA
CDR3 DNA: TGTGCCAGCTCGGAAGGGGTGGAAGAGCAGTACTTC
CDR3 protein: CASSEGVEEQYF

J gene: TRBJ2-7
V gene: TRBV29-1
D gene: TRBD2
CDR3 DNA: TGCAGCGTTGAACGACTAGCGGGTCAGTCCTACGAGCAGTACTTC
CDR3 protein: CSVERLAGQSYEQYF

J gene: TRBJ2-2
V gene: TRBV7-2
D gene: TRBD2
CDR3 DNA: TGTGCCAGCAGCTTGAGGGCTCCTAGCGGGAGAATCGGGGAGCTGTTTTTT
CDR3 protein: CASSLRAPSGRIGELFF

J gene: TRBJ2-5
V gene: TRBV7-3
D gene: TRBD2
CDR3 DNA: TGTGCCAGCAGCTTAATTGGCGGGAGCCGGGAGACCCAGTACTTC
CDR3 protein: CASSLIGGSRETQYF

J gene: TRBJ2-1
V gene: TRBV2
D gene: TRBD2
CDR3 DNA: TGTGCCAGCAGCCCGGGACTAGCGGGAGGTTGGGGTTTAGTATCCTACAATGAGCAGTTCTTC
CDR3 protein: CASSPGLAGGWGLVSYNEQFF

J gene: TRBJ1-1
V gene: TRBV2
D gene: TRBD1
CDR3 DNA: TGTGCCAGCAGATCGACCGGGACAGGGGGCTCTGGCACTGAAGCTTTCTTT
CDR3 protein: CASRSTGTGGSGTEAFF

J gene: TRBJ2-7
V gene: TRBV9
D gene: NA
CDR3 DNA: TGTGCCAGCAGCGTAGTAGCCGGCTACGAGCAGTACTTC
CDR3 protein: CASSVVAGYEQYF